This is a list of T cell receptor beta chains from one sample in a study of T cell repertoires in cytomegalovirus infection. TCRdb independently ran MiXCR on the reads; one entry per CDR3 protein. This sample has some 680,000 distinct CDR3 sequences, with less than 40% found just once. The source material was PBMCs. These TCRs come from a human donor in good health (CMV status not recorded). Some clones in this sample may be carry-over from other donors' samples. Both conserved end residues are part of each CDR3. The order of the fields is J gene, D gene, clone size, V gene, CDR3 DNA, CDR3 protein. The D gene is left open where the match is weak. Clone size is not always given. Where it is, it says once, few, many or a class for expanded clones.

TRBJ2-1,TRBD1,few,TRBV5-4,TGTGCCAGCAGGGCGACAGGGAATGAGCAGTTCTTC,CASRATGNEQFF
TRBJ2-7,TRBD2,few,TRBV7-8,TGTGCCAGCAGCCCCGGGACTAGCGGGAGGACCGCCTCCTACGAGCAGTACTTC,CASSPGTSGRTASYEQYF
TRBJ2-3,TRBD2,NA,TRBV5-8,TGTGCCAGCAGCTTGTTGACCGGTCCTAGCGGGAACAGGTATTTT,CASSLLTGPSGNRYF
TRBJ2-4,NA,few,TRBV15,TGTGCCACCAGCAGAGATCGAGTCGGAGGGAAGCGAGGGGGATCCAAAAACATTCAGTACTTC,CATSRDRVGGKRGGSKNIQYF
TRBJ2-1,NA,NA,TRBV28,TGTGCCAGCAGACGGGGCACCTCCGGAGGAAATGAGCAGTTCTTC,CASRRGTSGGNEQFF
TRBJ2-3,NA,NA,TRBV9,TGTGCCAGCAGCCCCCACCCCTGGGACTCCACAGATACGCAGTATTTT,CASSPHPWDSTDTQYF
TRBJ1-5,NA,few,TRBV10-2,TGCGCCAGCAGTGGGTCGACAGACACCCGGCCCCAGCATTTT,CASSGSTDTRPQHF
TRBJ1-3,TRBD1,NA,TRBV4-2,TGTGCCACAGCGGACAGGTCTGGAAACACCATATATTTT,CATADRSGNTIYF
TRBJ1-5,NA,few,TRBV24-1,TGTGCCACCAGTGATTTTCGTGACGAGCCCCAGCATTTT,CATSDFRDEPQHF
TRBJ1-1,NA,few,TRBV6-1,TGTGCCAGCAGTAATTCCCCGCCGTCTTCGAACACTGAAGCTTTCTTT,CASSNSPPSSNTEAFF
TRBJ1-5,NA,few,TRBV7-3,TGTGCCAGCAAGTCTTCGGGACGGAATCAGCCCCAGCATTTT,CASKSSGRNQPQHF
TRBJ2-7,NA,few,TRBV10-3,TGTGCCATCAGGGGCTTAGGCTCCCAAAACGTCTACGAGCAGTACTTC,CAIRGLGSQNVYEQYF
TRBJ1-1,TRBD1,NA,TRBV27,TGTGCCAGCAGCCGATATGAGACAGGGGGCATGAACACTGAAGCTTTCTTT,CASSRYETGGMNTEAFF
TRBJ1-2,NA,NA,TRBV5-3,TGTGCCAGCAGCCGTACAGAATTCTATGGTTACACCTTC,CASSRTEFYGYTF
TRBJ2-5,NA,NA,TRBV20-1,TGCAGTGCTAGGGATCCAGGGAGGCCGGGGGAGACCCAGTACTTC,CSARDPGRPGETQYF
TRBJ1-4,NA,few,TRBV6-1,TGTGCCAGCAGTGAAAGAGTAAAAAAGGGGGATGAAAAACTGTTTTTT,CASSERVKKGDEKLFF
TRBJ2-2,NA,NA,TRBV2,TGTGCCAGCAGTGAACTGACAGGGAACACCGGGGAGCTGTTTTTT,CASSELTGNTGELFF
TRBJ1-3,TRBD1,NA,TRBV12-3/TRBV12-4,TGTGCCAGCAGTGCGGGACAGGGAAGCTCTGGAAACACCATATATTTT,CASSAGQGSSGNTIYF
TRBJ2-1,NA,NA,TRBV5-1,TGCGCCAGCATCACGGACTCCAATGAGCAGTTCTTC,CASITDSNEQFF
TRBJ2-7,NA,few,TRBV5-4,TGTGCCAGCAGCGGGGTGTCGCGGCAGTATCAATCCTACGAGCAGTACTTC,CASSGVSRQYQSYEQYF
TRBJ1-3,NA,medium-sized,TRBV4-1,TGCGCCAGCAGCCAAGAACGGGCCCGCGACACCATATATTTT,CASSQERARDTIYF
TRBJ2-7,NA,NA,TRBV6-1,TGTGCCAGCAAAGAGGGGCCATCCTACGAGCAGTACTTC,CASKEGPSYEQYF
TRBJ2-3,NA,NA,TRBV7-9,TGTGCCAGCAGCTTTGAGCCCGGCGGAGATACGCAGTATTTT,CASSFEPGGDTQYF
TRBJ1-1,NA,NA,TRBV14,TGTGCCAGCAGCCAAGATCGGCAGGGCCAAGCTTTCTTT,CASSQDRQGQAFF
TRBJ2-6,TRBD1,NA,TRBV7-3,TGTGCCAGCAGCAAACCGGGACAGGGGGCGAGAAGCTCTGGGGCCAACGTCCTGACTTTC,CASSKPGQGARSSGANVLTF
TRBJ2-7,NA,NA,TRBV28,TGTGCCAGCAGCCCCGGACCGCTAATGTACTTC,CASSPGPLMYF
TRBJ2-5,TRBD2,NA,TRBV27,TGTGCCAGCAAGCCCTGGACGGGGGGAGAAGAGACCCAGTACTTC,CASKPWTGGEETQYF
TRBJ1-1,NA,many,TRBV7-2,TGTGCCAGCAGCTTAGGCGGGCAGACTGAAGCTTTCTTT,CASSLGGQTEAFF
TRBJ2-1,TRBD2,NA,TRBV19,TGTGCCAGTAGTACGTCTAGCGGGCCGAGAGAGCAGTTCTTC,CASSTSSGPREQFF